This T cell receptor (beta chain) comes out of a study of neoadjuvant anti-PD-1 for oral cavity cancer. Study context: Before surgery, most patients got three to four biweekly 3 mg/kg nivolumab doses.

Sequencing used immunoSEQ multiplex PCR; TCRdb keeps in-frame clones, though not all of them. The sample lists under 10,000 clones; roughly 60% were seen once. Time point here: after neoadjuvant nivolumab, at surgical resection. The patients had HPV-negative, locally advanced oral cavity squamous cell carcinoma. The V end lost 2 bases, the J end lost 0 bases, and 8 bases lay between the germline ends. Germline CDR1 and CDR2: MGHRA and YSYEKL. The CDR3 totals 15 residues. The chain couples TRBV4-1 to TRBJ1-5; D is ambiguous. This TCR derives from a person aged 40 to 85 with oral cavity squamous cell carcinoma. The sample here was PBMCs, taken after nivolumab (anti-PD-1) treatment. The CDR3 is CASSQFDNSNQPQHF. In nucleotides, the CDR3 is TGCGCCAGCAGCCAATTTGACAATAGCAATCAGCCCCAGCATTTT.